The 3 T cell receptor beta chains listed next were all sequenced from one sample in a study of blood T cell repertoires in COVID-19. Assay used: immunoSEQ multiplex PCR; TCRdb lists only in-frame clones, some missing. The profile shows about 74,000 clones, around 78% of them singletons. Sequencing used peripheral blood. These receptors originate from a human donor in a cohort sampled during active COVID-19.

J is TRBJ2-5 and V is TRBV12-5, with 9 bases fitting TRBD1. Trimming removed 6 bases from V and 0 bases from J; junction bases left unmatched: 11. CDR1 and CDR2 (germline): LGHNT, FRNRAP. The CDR3 runs 17 residues. The CDR3 region is CASGIQGDRAYQETQYF. CDR3 DNA: TGTGCTAGTGGGATACAAGGGGACAGGGCGTACCAAGAGACCCAGTACTTC.

The chain is built from TRBV6-5 and TRBJ2-7; 7 bases agree with TRBD1. This CDR3 region has 14 residues. Germline V gives CDR1 MNHEY, CDR2 SVGAGI. J lost 0 bases, V lost 4 bases, and 3 bases had no gene match. CDR3 DNA sequence: TGTGCCAGCAGTTCTTGGACAGGCTCCTACGAGCAGTACTTC. Its translation: CASSSWTGSYEQYF.

The rearrangement uses TRBV5-1 and TRBJ2-6, with 8 bases aligning to TRBD1. There are 16 residues in the CDR3. CDR1 and CDR2 (germline): SGHRS, YFSETQ. The trim removed 4 bases at V and 4 bases at J, leaving 7 bases unmatched. The CDR3 protein is CASSMDRVGGANVLTF. DNA of the CDR3: TGCGCCAGCAGCATGGACAGGGTTGGCGGGGCCAACGTCCTGACTTTC.